Shown below are 5 T cell receptor beta chains from a single sample sequenced in a study of long-term antiretroviral therapy in people with HIV. Run at survey level, the immunoSEQ assay was version v3.0. Clones were sequenced by immunoSEQ multiplex PCR, and TCRdb holds only the in-frame ones, with some missing. The table includes some 20,000 clones, 80% to 90% detected once. Sequencing used unsorted PBMCs, obtained 4.2 years after starting antiretroviral therapy. Source of these receptors: a man in his fifties or sixties with HIV.

This rearrangement joins TRBV27 to TRBJ2-7; D uncertain. Germline assignment: CDR1 MNHEY and CDR2 SMNVEV (reference sequence). V was trimmed by 2 bases and J by 2 bases, leaving 7 bases between them. The CDR3 has 13 residues. The DNA of the CDR3 is TGTGCCAGCAGTTTAGTCGGACCCTACGAGCAGTACTTC. This translates into CASSLVGPYEQYF.

Only one count was recorded for this clone. The V call is TRBV11-3, the J call TRBJ2-3; D remains ambiguous. The CDR3 is 16 residues long. Trimming took off 1 base at V and 1 base at J, with 12 bases between the two ends. Germline V gives CDR1 SGHNT, CDR2 YENEEA. CDR3 amino acids: CASSLVGQLRTDTQYF. DNA for the CDR3: TGTGCCAGCAGCTTAGTAGGGCAGCTTCGCACAGATACGCAGTATTTT. Filled out from reference TRBV11-3 and TRBJ2-3, the complete variable domain reads EAGVVQSPRYKIIEKKQPVAFWCNPISGHNTLYWYLQNLGQGPELLIRYENEEAVDDSQLPKDRFSAERLKGVDSTLKIQPAELGDSAVYLCASSLVGQLRTDTQYFGPGTRLTVL.

The chain combines TRBV6-1 with TRBJ1-1, with D uncertain. V lost 1 base, J lost 10 bases, and 10 bases lay in between. Germline loops: CDR1 MNHNS, CDR2 SASEGT. CDR3 length: 12 residues. CDR3 bases: TGTGCCAGCAGTGAAGATCGGTCGGGAGCTTTCTTT. Its translation: CASSEDRSGAFF.

This clone was counted once. V usage is TRBV6-1 and J usage is TRBJ1-5; no clear D. The CDR3 totals 13 residues. Trimming shortened V by 0 bases and J by 4 bases, and 4 bases separated the two germline ends. The germline CDR1 and CDR2 sequences are MNHNS and SASEGT. This chain's CDR3 is CASSEALNQPQHF. As DNA, the CDR3 is TGTGCCAGCAGTGAAGCTTTGAATCAGCCCCAGCATTTT.

The rearrangement uses TRBV27 and TRBJ1-5; 7 positions match TRBD1. Germline-derived CDR1 and CDR2 are MNHEY and SMNVEV (reference sequence). The CDR3 contains 14 residues. Trimming at V came to 5 bases and at J to 8 bases, leaving 9 bases not matched to a gene. CDR3 region: CASSPLTGSEPQHF. The DNA for the CDR3 is TGTGCCAGCAGTCCCTTGACAGGGTCTGAGCCCCAGCATTTT.